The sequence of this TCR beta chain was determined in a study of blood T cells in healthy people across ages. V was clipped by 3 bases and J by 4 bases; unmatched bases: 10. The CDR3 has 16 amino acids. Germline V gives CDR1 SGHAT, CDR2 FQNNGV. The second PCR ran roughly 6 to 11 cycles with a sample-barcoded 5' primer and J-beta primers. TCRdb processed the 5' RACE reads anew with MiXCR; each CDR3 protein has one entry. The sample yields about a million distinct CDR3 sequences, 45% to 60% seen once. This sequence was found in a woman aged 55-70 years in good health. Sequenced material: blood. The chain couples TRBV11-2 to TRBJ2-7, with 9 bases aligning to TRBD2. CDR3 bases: TGTGCCAGCAGCTTGAGCCTCGGGACTAGCTCTTACGAGCAGTACTTC. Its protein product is CASSLSLGTSSYEQYF.